This record concerns one TCR beta chain sequence. Its antigen is currently not known. No per-base quality is available; no much larger clone lies one base away. Libraries were built with RT-PCR. The run used an Illumina MiSeq. Through fastp at Q25 and MiXCR, TCRdb rebuilt clones from the public reads, retaining in-frame beta chains. When rows share a CDR3 protein, they turn into one entry using the most common DNA and genes. The sample data list more than 600,000 distinct CDR3 sequences, and approximately 15% of these were observed just once. The ten largest clones add up to 3.6% of the sample. This specimen comes from a study (dated by TCRdb to the mid-2010s). The CDR3 sequence holds 16 residues, the cysteine and phenylalanine included. The CDR3 DNA has 48 bases and is translated from base 1. From a lookup of the germline V gene, CDR1 and CDR2 are SGHTA and FQGTGA. The germline V end is reduced by 4 bases and the J end by 5 bases; junction bases left unmatched: 8.

Source material: memory CD4+ T cells from blood. This receptor was obtained from a female donor in good health, serving as a healthy control. The sequence joins TRBV7-3 to TRBJ2-2; 9 central nucleotides agree with TRBD2. The DNA is as follows: TGTGCCAGCAGCTCCGCGGGCGGGAGGGAAACCGGGGAGCTGTTTTTT. Its translation reads: CASSSAGGRETGELFF.